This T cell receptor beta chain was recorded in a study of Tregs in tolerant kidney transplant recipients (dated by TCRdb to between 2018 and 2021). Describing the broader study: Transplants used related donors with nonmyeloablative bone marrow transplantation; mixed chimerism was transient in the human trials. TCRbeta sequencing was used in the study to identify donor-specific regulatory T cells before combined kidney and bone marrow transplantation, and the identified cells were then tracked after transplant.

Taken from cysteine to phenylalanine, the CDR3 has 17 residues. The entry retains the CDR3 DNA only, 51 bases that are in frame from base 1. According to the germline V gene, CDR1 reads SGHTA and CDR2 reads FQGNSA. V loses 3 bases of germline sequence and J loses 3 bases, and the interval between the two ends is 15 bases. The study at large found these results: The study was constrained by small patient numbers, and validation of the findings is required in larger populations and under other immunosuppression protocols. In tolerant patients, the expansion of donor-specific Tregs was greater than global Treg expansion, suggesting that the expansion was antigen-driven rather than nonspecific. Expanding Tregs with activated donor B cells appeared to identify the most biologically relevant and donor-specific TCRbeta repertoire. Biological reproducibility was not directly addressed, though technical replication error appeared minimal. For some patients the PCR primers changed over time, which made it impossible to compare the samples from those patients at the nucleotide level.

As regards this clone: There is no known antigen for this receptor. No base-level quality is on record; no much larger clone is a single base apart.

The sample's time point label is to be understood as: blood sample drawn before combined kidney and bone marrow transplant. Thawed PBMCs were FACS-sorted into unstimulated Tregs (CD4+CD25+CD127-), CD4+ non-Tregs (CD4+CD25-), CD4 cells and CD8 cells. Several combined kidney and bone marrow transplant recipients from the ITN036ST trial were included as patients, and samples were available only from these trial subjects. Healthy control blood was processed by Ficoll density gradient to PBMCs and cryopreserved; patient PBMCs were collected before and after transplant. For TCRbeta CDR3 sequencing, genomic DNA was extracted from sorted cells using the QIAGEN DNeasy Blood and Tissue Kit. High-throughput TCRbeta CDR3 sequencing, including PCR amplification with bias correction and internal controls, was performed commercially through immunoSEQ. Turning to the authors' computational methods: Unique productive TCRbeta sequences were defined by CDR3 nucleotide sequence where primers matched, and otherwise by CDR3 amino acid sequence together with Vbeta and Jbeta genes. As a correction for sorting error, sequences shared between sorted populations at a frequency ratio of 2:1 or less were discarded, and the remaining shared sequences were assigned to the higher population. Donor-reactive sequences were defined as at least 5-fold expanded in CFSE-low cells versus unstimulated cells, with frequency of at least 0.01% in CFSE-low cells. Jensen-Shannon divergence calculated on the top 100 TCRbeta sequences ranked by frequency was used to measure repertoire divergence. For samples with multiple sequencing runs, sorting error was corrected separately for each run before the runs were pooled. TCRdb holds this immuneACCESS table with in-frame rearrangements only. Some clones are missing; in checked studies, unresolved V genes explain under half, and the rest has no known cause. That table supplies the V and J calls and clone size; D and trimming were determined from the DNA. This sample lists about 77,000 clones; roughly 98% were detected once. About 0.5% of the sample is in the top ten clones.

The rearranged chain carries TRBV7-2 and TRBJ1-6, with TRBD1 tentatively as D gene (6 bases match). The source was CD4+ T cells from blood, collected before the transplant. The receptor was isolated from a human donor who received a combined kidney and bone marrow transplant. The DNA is TGTGCCAGCAGCTTCCTGGTACAGGGACGCTATAATTCACCCCTCCACTTT. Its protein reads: CASSFLVQGRYNSPLHF. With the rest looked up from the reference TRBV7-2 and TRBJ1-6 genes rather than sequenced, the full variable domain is GAGVSQSPSNKVTEKGKDVELRCDPISGHTALYWYRQSLGQGLEFLIYFQGNSAPDKSGLPSDRFSAERTGGSVSTLTIQRTQQEDSAVYLCASSFLVQGRYNSPLHFGNGTRLTVT.